This entry concerns a single T cell receptor (beta chain). Its target is unknown. This specimen comes from a study of cytomegalovirus exposure and HLA in healthy donors. The study's findings and limits: CMV serostatus was the sole immune exposure data available. Researchers reportedly found TCR beta sequences accurately predicted most subjects' HLA-A and HLA-B alleles. In an earlier analysis, about 87% or about 30%: the productive usage of most TCR beta V segments.

V was shortened by 4 bases and J by 0 bases, with 12 bases between the two germline ends. CDR1 and CDR2 (germline): MNHEY, SVGAGI. The CDR3 is made up of 16 amino acids. PCR involved 60 Vbeta and 13 Jbeta primers. Clones were read by immunoSEQ multiplex PCR, and TCRdb kept only the in-frame ones, dropping some. Of tens of thousands of clones listed, around 60% are singletons. This chain uses TRBV6-5 with TRBJ2-2; perhaps TRBD2 as D (5 bases). The receptor's source is a male donor in good health and CMV-seropositive. Sequencing was done on a sample of PBMCs. CDR3 in amino acids: CASSSTTITNTGELFF. DNA for the CDR3: TGTGCCAGCAGTTCGACGACTATCACGAACACCGGGGAGCTGTTTTTT.